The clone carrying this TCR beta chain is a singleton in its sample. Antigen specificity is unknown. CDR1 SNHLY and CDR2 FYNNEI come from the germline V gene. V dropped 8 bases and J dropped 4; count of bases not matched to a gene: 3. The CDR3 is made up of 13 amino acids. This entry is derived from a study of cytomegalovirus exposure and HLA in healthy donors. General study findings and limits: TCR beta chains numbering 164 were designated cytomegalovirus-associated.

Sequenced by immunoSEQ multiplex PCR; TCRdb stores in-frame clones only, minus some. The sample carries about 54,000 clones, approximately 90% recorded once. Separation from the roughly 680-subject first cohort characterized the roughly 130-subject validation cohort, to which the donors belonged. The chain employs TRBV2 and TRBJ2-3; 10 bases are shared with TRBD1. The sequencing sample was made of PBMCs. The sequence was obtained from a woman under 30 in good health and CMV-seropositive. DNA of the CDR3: TGTGCCAGCGGGACAGGGGTCGCAGATACGCAGTATTTT. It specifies CASGTGVADTQYF.